This T cell receptor beta chain is drawn from a study of blood T cell repertoires in COVID-19 (TCRdb year 2020). In the study overall: The collaborator samples originated in the United States, Italy and Spain and spanned the acute and convalescent phases of COVID-19. Samples were obtained from the ongoing ImmuneRACE study (first 160 participants) and from 1,200 or so subjects provided by 6 global collaborators. Sample metadata almost always included a de-identified subject ID, COVID-19 status, age in years and sex. Where available, HLA class I and class II types were taken from metadata supplied by the sample provider and were not determined by assay-based typing. The prospective study material was composed of cDNA or gDNA derived from T cells, B-cell-depleted T cells, or PBMCs. The repertoires were released in a freely available public database intended as a resource for research on the immune response to SARS-CoV-2. The dataset comprised deeply sampled blood TCRbeta repertoires from subjects exposed to, actively infected with, or recovered from COVID-19.

Whole blood was collected in K2EDTA tubes by collaborating institutions according to the institutions' own protocols. Collaborator samples were shipped for TCRbeta analysis as frozen whole blood, isolated PBMCs, or DNA extracted from either sample type. Here is what the overall study found, with its caveats: The amount of clinical and demographic metadata varied by source and participant and was provided uncurated.

The junction carries 17 bases between V and J, which are trimmed by 1 base and 5 bases respectively. From the cysteine up to the phenylalanine, the CDR3 has a length of 16 residues. CDR3 DNA only is kept here, 48 bases in frame from base 1. The germline V gene specifies MGHDK as CDR1 and SYGVNS as CDR2. The immunoSEQ Assay, a bias-controlled multiplex PCR, was used to amplify TCRbeta CDR3 regions from genomic DNA. Under the source paper's analysis protocol: The number of nucleated cells in each sample was estimated from the amplification of reference gene primers within the assay. To quantify the absolute abundance of each unique TCRbeta CDR3 rearrangement, sequence reads were collapsed and filtered. For each sample, productive Simpson clonality was calculated as the square root of Simpson's diversity index over productive rearrangements. The table comes from immuneACCESS by way of TCRdb, which keeps in-frame sequences with V and J called. Part of the clones is missing from these tables; in studies checked, under half for an unresolved V gene and the rest for unknown reasons. V and J calls and clone size follow that table, whereas D and trimming were derived from the DNA. Counted in this sample were around 72,000 clones; roughly 82% of them appeared once. Approximately 18% of the sample is held by the ten biggest clonotypes.

Concerning this clone: Which antigen it targets is not known. The sample holds no much larger clone one base away, and base qualities are not on file.

The specimen sequenced was peripheral blood. The TCR was taken from a human donor in a cohort sampled during active COVID-19. Here the chain combines TRBV25-1 and TRBJ1-2; the D gene remains uncertain. CDR3 region: CASSELEGAPGYGYTF. The DNA is as follows: TGTGCCAGCAGTGAATTGGAAGGAGCCCCGGGGTATGGCTACACCTTC.